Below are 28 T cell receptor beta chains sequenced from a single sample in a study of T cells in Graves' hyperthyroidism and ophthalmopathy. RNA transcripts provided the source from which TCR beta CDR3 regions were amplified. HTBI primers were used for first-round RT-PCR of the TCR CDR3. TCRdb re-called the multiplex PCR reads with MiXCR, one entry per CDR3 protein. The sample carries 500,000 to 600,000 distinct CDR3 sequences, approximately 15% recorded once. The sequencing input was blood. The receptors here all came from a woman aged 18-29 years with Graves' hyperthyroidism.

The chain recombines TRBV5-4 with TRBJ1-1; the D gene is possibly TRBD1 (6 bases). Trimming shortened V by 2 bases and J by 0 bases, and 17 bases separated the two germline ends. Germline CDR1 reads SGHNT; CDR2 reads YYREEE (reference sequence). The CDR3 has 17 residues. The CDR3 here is CASSFGTPDTMNTEAFF. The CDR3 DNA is TGTGCCAGCAGCTTCGGGACACCTGATACCATGAACACTGAAGCTTTCTTT. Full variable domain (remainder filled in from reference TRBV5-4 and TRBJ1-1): ETGVTQSPTHLIKTRGQQVTLRCSSQSGHNTVSWYQQALGQGPQFIFQYYREEENGRGNFPPRFSGLQFPNYSSELNVNALELDDSALYLCASSFGTPDTMNTEAFFGQGTRLTVV.

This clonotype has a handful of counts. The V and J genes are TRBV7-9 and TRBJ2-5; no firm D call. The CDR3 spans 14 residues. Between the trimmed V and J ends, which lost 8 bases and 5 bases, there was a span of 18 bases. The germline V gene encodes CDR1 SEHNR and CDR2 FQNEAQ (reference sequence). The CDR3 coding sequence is TGTGCCAGCGGGCCCATTGCGGTTGGGGAGACCCAGTACTTC. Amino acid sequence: CASGPIAVGETQYF.

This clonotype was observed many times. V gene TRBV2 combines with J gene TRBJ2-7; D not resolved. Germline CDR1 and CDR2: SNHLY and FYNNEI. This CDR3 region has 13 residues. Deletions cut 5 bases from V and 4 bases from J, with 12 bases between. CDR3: CASSHRRMYEQYF. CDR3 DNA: TGTGCCAGCAGTCATCGGCGGATGTACGAGCAGTACTTC.

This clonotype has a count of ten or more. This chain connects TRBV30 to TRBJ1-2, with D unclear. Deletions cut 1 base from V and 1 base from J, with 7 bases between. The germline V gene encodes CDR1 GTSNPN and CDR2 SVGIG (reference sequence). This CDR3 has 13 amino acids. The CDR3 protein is CAWSARINYGYTF. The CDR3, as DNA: TGTGCCTGGAGTGCGAGGATTAACTATGGCTACACCTTC.

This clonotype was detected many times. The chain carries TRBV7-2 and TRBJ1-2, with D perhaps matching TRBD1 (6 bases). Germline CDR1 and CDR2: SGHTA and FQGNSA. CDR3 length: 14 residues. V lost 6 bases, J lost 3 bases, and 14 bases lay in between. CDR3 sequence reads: CASRPTGQHYGYTF. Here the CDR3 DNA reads TGTGCCAGCAGACCTACGGGACAACACTATGGCTACACCTTC.

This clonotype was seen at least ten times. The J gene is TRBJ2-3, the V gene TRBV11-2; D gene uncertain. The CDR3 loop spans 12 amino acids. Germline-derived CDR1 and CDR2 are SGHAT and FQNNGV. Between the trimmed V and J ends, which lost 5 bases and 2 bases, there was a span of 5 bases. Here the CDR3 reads CASSPHTDTQYF. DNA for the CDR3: TGTGCCAGCAGCCCTCACACAGATACGCAGTATTTT.

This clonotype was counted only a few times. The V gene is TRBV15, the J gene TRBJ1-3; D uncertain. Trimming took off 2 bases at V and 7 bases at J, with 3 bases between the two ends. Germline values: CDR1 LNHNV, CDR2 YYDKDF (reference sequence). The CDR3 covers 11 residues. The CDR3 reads CATSRSNTIYF. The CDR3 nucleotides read TGTGCCACCAGCAGAAGTAACACCATATATTTT.

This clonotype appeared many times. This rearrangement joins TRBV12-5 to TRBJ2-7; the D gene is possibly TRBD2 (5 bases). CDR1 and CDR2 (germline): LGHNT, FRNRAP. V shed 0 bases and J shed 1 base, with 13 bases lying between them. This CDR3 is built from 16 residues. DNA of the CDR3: TGTGCTAGTGGTTTGGTACTAGACCGTTCATCCTACGAGCAGTACTTC. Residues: CASGLVLDRSSYEQYF.

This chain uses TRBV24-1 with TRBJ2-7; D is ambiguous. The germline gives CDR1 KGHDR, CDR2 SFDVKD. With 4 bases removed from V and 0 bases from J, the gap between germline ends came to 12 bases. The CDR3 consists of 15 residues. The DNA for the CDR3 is TGTGCCACCAGTGACTCCGGTTCCCGCTCCTACGAGCAGTACTTC. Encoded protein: CATSDSGSRSYEQYF.

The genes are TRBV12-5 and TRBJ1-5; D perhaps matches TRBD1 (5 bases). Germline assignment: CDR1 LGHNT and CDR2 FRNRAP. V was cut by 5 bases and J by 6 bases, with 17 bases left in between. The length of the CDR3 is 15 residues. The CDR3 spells CASGPASTQGQPQHF. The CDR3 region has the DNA TGTGCTAGTGGTCCCGCGTCTACCCAGGGTCAGCCCCAGCATTTT. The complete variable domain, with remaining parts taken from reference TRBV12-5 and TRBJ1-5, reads DARVTQTPRHKVTEMGQEVTMRCQPILGHNTVFWYRQTMMQGLELLAYFRNRAPLDDSGMPKDRFSAEMPDATLATLKIQPSEPRDSAVYFCASGPASTQGQPQHFGDGTRLSIL.

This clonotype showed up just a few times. CDR3: CASSLGSTSLLNNEQFF. The CDR3 DNA follows: TGCGCCAGCAGCTTGGGGAGTACTAGTTTGTTGAACAATGAGCAGTTCTTC. The J gene is TRBJ2-1, the V gene TRBV5-1, with D possibly matching TRBD2 (5 bases). V was trimmed by 0 bases and J by 5 bases, leaving 18 bases between them. Germline CDR1 is SGHRS and CDR2 is YFSETQ. The CDR3 is 17 residues long.

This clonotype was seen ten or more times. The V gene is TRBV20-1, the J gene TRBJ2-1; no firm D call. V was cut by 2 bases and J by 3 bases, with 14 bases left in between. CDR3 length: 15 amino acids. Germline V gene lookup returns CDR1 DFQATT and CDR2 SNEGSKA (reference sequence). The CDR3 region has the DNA TGCAGTGCTAGACGGTTGGCTGTGGTCTACAATGAGCAGTTCTTC. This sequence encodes CSARRLAVVYNEQFF.

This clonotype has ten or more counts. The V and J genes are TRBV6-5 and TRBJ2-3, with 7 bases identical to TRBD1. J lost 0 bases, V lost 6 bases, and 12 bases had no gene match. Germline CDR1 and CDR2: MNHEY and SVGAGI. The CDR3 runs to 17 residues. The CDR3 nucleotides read TGTGCCAGCAGGATTCACAGGGGCAGCTCTAGCACAGATACGCAGTATTTT. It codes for CASRIHRGSSSTDTQYF.

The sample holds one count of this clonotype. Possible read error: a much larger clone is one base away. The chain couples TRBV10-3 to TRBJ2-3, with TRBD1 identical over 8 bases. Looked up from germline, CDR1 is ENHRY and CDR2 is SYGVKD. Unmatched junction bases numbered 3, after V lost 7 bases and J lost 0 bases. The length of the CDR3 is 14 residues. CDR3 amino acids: CAIIGTGSTDTQYF. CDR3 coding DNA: TGTGCCATCATTGGGACAGGAAGCACAGATACGCAGTATTTT.

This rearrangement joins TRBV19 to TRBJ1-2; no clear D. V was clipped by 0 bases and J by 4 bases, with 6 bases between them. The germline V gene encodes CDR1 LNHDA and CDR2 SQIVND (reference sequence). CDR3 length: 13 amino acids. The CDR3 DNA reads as TGTGCCAGTAGTATAGATTTCGGCTATGGCTACACCTTC. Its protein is CASSIDFGYGYTF.

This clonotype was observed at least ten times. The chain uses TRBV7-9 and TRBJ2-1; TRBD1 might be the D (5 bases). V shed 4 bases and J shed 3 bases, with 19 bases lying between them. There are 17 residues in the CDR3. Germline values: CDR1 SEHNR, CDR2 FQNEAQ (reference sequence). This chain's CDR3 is CASSSTVLGRVYNEQFF. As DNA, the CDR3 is TGTGCCAGCAGCTCAACGGTCTTGGGCAGGGTCTACAATGAGCAGTTCTTC.

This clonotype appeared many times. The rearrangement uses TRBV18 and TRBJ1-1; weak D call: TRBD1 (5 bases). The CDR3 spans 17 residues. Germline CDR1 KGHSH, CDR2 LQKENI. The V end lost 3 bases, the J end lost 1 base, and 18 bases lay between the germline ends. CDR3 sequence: CASSPLGETFRNTEAFF. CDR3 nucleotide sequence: TGTGCCAGCTCACCGTTGGGGGAGACCTTCAGGAACACTGAAGCTTTCTTT.

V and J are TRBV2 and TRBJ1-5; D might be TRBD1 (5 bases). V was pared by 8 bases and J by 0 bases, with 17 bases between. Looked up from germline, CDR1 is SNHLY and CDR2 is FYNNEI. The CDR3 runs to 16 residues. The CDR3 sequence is CASGGGDPNSNQPQHF. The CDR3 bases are TGTGCCAGCGGGGGAGGGGACCCCAATAGCAATCAGCCCCAGCATTTT. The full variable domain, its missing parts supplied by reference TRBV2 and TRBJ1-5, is EPEVTQTPSHQVTQMGQEVILRCVPISNHLYFYWYRQILGQKVEFLVSFYNNEISEKSEIFDDQFSVERPDGSNFTLKIRSTKLEDSAMYFCASGGGDPNSNQPQHFGDGTRLSIL.

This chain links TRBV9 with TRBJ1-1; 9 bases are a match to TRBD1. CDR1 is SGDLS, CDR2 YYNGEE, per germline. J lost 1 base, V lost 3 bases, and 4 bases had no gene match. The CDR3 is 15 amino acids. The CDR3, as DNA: TGTGCCAGCAGCGGGGGACAGGGCCGGAACACTGAAGCTTTCTTT. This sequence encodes CASSGGQGRNTEAFF.

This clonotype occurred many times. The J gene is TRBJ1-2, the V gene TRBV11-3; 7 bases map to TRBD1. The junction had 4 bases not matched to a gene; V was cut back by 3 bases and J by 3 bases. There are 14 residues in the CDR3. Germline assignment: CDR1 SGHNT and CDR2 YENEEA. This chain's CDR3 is CASSFGQVHYGYTF. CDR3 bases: TGTGCCAGCAGCTTTGGACAGGTCCACTATGGCTACACCTTC.

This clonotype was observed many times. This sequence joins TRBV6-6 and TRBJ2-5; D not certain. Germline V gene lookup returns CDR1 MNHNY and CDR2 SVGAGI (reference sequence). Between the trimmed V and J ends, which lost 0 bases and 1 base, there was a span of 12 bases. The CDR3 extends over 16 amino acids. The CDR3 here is CASSYSRLTLQETQYF. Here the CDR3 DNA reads TGTGCCAGCAGTTACTCCCGGTTGACACTCCAAGAGACCCAGTACTTC.

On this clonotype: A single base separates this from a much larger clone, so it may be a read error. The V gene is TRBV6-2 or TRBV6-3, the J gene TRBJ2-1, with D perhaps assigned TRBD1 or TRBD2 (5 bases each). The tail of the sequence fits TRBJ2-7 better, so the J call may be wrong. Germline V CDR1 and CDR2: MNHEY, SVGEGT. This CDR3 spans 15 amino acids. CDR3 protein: CASSPGTGFYNEQYF. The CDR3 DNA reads TGTGCCAGCAGTCCCGGGACCGGGTTCTACAATGAGCAGTACTTC.

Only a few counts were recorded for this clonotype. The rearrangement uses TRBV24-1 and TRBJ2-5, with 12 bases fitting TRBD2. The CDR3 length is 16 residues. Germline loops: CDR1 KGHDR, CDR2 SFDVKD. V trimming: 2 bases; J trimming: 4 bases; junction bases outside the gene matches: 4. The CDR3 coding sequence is TGTGCCACCAGTGATTGGGGACTAGCGGGCGGAGAGACCCAGTACTTC. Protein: CATSDWGLAGGETQYF.

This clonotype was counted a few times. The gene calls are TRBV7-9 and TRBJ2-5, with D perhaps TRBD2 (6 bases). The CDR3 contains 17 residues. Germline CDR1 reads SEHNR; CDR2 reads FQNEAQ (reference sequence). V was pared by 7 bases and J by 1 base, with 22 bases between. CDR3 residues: CASTEVVGTGLQETQYF. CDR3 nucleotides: TGTGCCAGCACGGAGGTGGTCGGTACGGGACTCCAAGAGACCCAGTACTTC.

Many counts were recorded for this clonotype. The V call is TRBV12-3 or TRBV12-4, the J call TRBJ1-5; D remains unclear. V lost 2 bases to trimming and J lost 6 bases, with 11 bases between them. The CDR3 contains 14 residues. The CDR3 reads CASSLFLGTQPQHF. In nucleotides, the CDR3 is TGTGCCAGCAGTTTATTCCTGGGCACTCAGCCCCAGCATTTT.

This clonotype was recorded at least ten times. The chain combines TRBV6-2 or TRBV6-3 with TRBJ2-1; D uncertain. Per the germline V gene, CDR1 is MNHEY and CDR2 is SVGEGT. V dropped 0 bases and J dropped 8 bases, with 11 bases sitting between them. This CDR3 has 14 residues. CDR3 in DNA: TGTGCCAGCAGTTACTCTGTCTTACGTGATGAGCAGTTCTTC. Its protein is CASSYSVLRDEQFF.

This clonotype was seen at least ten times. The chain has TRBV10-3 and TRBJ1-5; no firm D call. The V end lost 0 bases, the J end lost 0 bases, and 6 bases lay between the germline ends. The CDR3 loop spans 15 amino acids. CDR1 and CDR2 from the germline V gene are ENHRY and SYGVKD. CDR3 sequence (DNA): TGTGCCATCAGTGAGTCCGACGGTAGCAATCAGCCCCAGCATTTT. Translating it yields CAISESDGSNQPQHF.

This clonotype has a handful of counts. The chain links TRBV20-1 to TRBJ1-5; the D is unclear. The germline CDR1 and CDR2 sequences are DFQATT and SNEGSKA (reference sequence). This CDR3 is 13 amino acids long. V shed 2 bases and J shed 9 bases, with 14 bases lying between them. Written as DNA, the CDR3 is TGCAGTGCTAGACCCCTGGGAGAGGGGCCCCAGCATTTT. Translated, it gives CSARPLGEGPQHF.